This T cell receptor beta chain was retrieved from a study of blood T cell repertoires in COVID-19 (dated by TCRdb to the early 2020s). For context, the study as a whole: Samples covering the acute and convalescent phases of COVID-19 were provided by collaborators in the United States, Italy and Spain. The material from the prospective study consisted of cDNA or gDNA derived from T cells, B-cell-depleted T cells, or PBMCs. The repertoires were released in a freely available public database intended as a resource for research on the immune response to SARS-CoV-2. Deeply sampled blood TCRbeta repertoires from subjects exposed to, actively infected with, or recovered from COVID-19 were included in the dataset. HLA class I and class II types, where available, came from metadata supplied by the sample provider rather than from assay-based typing. A de-identified subject ID, COVID-19 status, age in years and sex were almost always included in the sample metadata. Samples were obtained from the ongoing ImmuneRACE study (first 160 participants) and from over a thousand subjects provided by 6 global collaborators.

General study outcomes and caveats: Clinical and demographic metadata were provided uncurated, with the amount varying by source and participant.

As encoded in the germline V gene, CDR1 is MDHEN while CDR2 is SYDVKM. Inclusive of the bounding cysteine and phenylalanine, the CDR3 is 14 residues long. The CDR3 DNA has 42 bases and is translated from base 1. V is cut back by 6 bases and J by 6 bases, with 8 bases in the junction unmatched. Collaborating institutions collected whole blood in K2EDTA tubes following their own protocols. For TCRbeta analysis, collaborators shipped samples in one of three forms: frozen whole blood, isolated PBMCs, or DNA extracted from either of those sample types. This clone appeared a single time. Its antigen remains unidentified. Base qualities are not at hand, and no much larger clone is one base apart. The immunoSEQ Assay, a bias-controlled multiplex PCR, was used to amplify TCRbeta CDR3 regions from genomic DNA. In the paper's pipeline: Within the assay, amplification of reference gene primers was used to estimate how many nucleated cells each sample contained. To quantify the absolute abundance of each unique TCRbeta CDR3 rearrangement, sequence reads were collapsed and filtered. Productive Simpson clonality was computed per sample as the square root of Simpson's diversity index over productive rearrangements. TCRdb took over this immuneACCESS table, retaining in-frame rearrangements with V and J assigned. Such tables are incomplete; in checked studies, under half of the missing clones stem from an unresolved V gene, and the remainder is unexplained. The V and J calls and clone size come from that table; D and trimming were worked out from the DNA. The sample includes tens of thousands of clones, with roughly 80% observed a single time. The ten top clones hold around a fifth of the sample.

The sequence was obtained from a woman in her sixties or seventies with acute or convalescent COVID-19. This chain is built from TRBV28 and TRBJ1-2, with TRBD1 identical over 9 junction bases. Sequenced sample: peripheral blood. In nucleotides, the sequence is TGTGCCAGCAGCCGTTGGACAGGGGATGATGGCTACACCTTC. Translated, it gives CASSRWTGDDGYTF.